Reported below is one TCR beta chain. The repertoire was sequenced with immunoSEQ multiplex PCR; TCRdb's copy has only in-frame clones and lacks some. Among some 690,000 clones listed, 80% to 95% were seen once. This CDR3 region has 16 residues. Germline V lookup: CDR1 SGDLS, CDR2 YYNGEE. Trimming cost V 4 bases and J 8 bases; bases outside gene matches: 13. These data are taken from a study of shared clonotypes between healthy human individuals. The sequence came from a man younger than 35 in good health. Some clones in this sample may be carry-over from other donors' samples. The chain couples TRBV9 to TRBJ2-1; TRBD2 matches at 9 bases. Sequencing was done on a sample of memory CD8+ T cells from PBMCs. Subset indicated: CD45RO+ cells pooled with CCR7-negative TemRA cells. This CDR3 reads CASSPSGREGHHEQFF. The CDR3 DNA sequence: TGTGCCAGCAGCCCTAGTGGGCGGGAGGGCCATCATGAGCAGTTCTTC.